This T cell receptor beta chain was sequenced during a study of shared clonotypes between healthy human individuals. General observations from the study: Clonotype sharing among donors likely depends on sequencing depth. Genetic and exposure-history diversity was limited by the small donor number. Generation probability values for non-shared clonotypes were lower than those for clonotypes shared by all four donors.

Points on this clone: Its antigen is not identified. The junction does not match germline at one end; this may be a read error.

This CDR3 spans 16 amino acids. CDR1 is SGHRS, CDR2 YFSETQ, per germline. Libraries were prepared by immunoSEQ multiplex PCR; TCRdb keeps only in-frame clonotypes and omits some of them. Here the sample spans roughly 500,000 clones, 90% to 97% being singletons. The J gene is TRBJ1-4, the V gene TRBV5-1, with 7 bases identical to TRBD1. This TCR came from a woman younger than 45 in good health. Sequencing was carried out using naive CD4+ T cells sorted from blood. Subset: CD45RA+ positively selected. The CDR3 region has the DNA TGCGCCAACAGCCTAGATCCGACAGGGCAGGGTGAAAAACTGTTTTTT. It is translated as CANSLDPTGQGEKLFF.